This T cell receptor (beta chain) was obtained from a study of cytomegalovirus exposure and HLA in healthy donors. On the study more broadly: In a previous analysis, 95 million to 130 million unique TCR beta sequences were found from 150 million to 200 million T cells.

Notes on the study in general: A few V segments could not be told apart, such as TRBV6-2 and TRBV6-3, and were left out.

With 60 Vbeta and 13 Jbeta primers, the PCR was carried out. Assay used: immunoSEQ multiplex PCR; TCRdb lists only in-frame clones, some missing. The table records approximately 190,000 clones, over 80% of them present only once. This CDR3 is built from 12 residues. Per the germline V gene, CDR1 is MNHNS and CDR2 is SASEGT. V lost 6 bases and J lost 7, with 13 bases in between. In regard to this clone: The antigen is not known.

Sequences were obtained from PBMCs. This clonotype was sampled from a man in his forties in good health and CMV-seropositive. The chain links TRBV6-1 to TRBJ2-7, with a weak D call TRBD1 (7 bases). In DNA, the CDR3 is TGTGCCAGCAGCGAGGCAGGGGGGGAGCAGTACTTC. Translating it yields CASSEAGGEQYF.